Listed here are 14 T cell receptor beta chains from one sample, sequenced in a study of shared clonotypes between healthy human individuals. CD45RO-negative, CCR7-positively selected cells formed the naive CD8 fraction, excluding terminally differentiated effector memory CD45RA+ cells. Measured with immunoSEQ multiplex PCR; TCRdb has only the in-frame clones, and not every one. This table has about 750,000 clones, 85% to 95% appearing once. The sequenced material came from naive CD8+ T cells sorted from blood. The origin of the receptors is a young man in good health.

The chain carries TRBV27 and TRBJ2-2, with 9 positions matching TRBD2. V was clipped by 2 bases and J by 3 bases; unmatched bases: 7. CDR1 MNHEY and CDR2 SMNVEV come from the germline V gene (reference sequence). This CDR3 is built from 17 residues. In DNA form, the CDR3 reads TGTGCCAGCAGTTTAACGGCGGGAGGGCCCGACACCGGGGAGCTGTTTTTT. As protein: CASSLTAGGPDTGELFF.

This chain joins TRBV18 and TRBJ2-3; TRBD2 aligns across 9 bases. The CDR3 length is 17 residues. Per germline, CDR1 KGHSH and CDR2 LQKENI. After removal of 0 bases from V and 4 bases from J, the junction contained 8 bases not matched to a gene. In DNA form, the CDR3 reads TGTGCCAGCTCACCACCTTGGCGGGAGGGCGCCGCAGATACGCAGTATTTT. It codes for CASSPPWREGAADTQYF.

The CDR3 nucleotides are TGTGCCAGCAGCTCTAGCGGGAGGGGAGAGACCCAGTACTTC. Protein: CASSSSGRGETQYF. V is TRBV11-2 and J is TRBJ2-5, with 12 positions matching TRBD2. Unmatched junction bases numbered 1, after V lost 4 bases and J lost 4 bases. This CDR3 is built from 14 residues. Germline-derived CDR1 and CDR2 are SGHAT and FQNNGV.

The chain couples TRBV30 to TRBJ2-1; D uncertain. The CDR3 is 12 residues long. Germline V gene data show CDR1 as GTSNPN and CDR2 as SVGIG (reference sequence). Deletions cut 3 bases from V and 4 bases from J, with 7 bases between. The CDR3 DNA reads TGTGCCTGGAGCCCCTTTTACAATGAGCAGTTCTTC. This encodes CAWSPFYNEQFF.

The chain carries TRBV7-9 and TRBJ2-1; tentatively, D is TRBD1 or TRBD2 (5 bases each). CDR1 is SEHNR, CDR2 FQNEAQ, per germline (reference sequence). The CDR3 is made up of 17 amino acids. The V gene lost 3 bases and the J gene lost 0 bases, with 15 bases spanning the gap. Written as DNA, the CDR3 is TGTGCCAGCAGCTTGACCCGGGACGGGCCCTCCTACAATGAGCAGTTCTTC. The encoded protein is CASSLTRDGPSYNEQFF. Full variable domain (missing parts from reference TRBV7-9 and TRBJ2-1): DTGVSQNPRHKITKRGQNVTFRCDPISEHNRLYWYRQTLGQGPEFLTYFQNEAQLEKSRLLSDRFSAERPKGSFSTLEIQRTEQGDSAMYLCASSLTRDGPSYNEQFFGPGTRLTVL.

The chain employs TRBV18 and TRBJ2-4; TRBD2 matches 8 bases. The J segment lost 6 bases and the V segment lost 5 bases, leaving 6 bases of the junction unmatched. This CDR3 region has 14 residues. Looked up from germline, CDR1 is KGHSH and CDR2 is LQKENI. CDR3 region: CASSTPGLVNIQYF. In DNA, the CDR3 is TGTGCCAGCTCAACCCCGGGACTAGTAAACATTCAGTACTTC.

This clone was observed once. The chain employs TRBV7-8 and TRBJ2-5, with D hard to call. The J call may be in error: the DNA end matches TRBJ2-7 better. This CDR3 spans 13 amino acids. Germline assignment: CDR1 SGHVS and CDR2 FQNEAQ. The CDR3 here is CASSPTVSYEQYF. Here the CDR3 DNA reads TGTGCCAGCAGCCCAACGGTCTCCTACGAGCAGTACTTC.

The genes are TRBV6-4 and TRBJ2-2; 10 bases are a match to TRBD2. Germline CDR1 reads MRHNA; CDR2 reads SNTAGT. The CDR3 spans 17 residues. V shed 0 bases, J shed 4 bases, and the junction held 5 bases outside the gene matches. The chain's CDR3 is CASSDSASGSGTGELFF. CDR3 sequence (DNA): TGTGCCAGCAGTGACTCTGCTAGCGGGAGTGGCACCGGGGAGCTGTTTTTT.

The CDR3 loop reads CASSQEYRRLDEQYF. The CDR3 DNA reads as TGTGCCAGCAGCCAAGAATACCGGAGGCTCGACGAGCAGTACTTC. V gene TRBV14 combines with J gene TRBJ2-7; D is perhaps TRBD2 (5 bases). V lost 0 bases and J 5 bases, leaving 14 bases between the germline ends. The CDR3 loop spans 15 amino acids. The V gene's germline CDR1 is SGHDN and CDR2 FVKESK.

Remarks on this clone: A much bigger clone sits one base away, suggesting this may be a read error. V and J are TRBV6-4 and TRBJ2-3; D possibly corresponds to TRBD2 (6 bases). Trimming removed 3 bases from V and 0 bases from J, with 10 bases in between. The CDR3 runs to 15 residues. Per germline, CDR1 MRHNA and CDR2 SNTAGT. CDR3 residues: CASSEGSGSTDTQYF. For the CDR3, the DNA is TGTGCCAGCAGTGAAGGGAGCGGGAGCACAGATACGCAGTATTTT.

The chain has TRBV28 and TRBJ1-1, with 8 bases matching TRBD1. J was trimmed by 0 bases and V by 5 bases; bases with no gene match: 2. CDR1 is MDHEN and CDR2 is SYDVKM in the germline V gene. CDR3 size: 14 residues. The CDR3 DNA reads TGTGCCAGCAGTGACAGGGGAATGAACACTGAAGCTTTCTTT. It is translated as CASSDRGMNTEAFF.

CDR3 amino acids: CASKGVVKSSYEQYF. Here the CDR3 DNA reads TGTGCCAGCAAGGGGGTAGTTAAGAGCTCCTACGAGCAGTACTTC. The chain is built from TRBV6-5 and TRBJ2-7, with a possible D match to TRBD1 (6 bases). CDR3 size: 15 residues. The germline gives CDR1 MNHEY, CDR2 SVGAGI. V was clipped by 7 bases and J by 0 bases, with 16 bases between them.

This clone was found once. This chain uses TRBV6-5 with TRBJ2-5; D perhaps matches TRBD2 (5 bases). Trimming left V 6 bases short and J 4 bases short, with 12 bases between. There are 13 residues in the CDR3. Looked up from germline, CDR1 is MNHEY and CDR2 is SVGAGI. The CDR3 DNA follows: TGTGCCAGCAGACTAGAGGACCGAGAGACCCAGTACTTC. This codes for CASRLEDRETQYF.

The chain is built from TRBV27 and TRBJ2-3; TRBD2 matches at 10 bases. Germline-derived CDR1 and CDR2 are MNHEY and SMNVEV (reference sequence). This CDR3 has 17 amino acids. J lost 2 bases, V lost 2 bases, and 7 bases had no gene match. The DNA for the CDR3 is TGTGCCAGCAGTTTACTAGCGGGAGACCCAATCACAGATACGCAGTATTTT. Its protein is CASSLLAGDPITDTQYF.